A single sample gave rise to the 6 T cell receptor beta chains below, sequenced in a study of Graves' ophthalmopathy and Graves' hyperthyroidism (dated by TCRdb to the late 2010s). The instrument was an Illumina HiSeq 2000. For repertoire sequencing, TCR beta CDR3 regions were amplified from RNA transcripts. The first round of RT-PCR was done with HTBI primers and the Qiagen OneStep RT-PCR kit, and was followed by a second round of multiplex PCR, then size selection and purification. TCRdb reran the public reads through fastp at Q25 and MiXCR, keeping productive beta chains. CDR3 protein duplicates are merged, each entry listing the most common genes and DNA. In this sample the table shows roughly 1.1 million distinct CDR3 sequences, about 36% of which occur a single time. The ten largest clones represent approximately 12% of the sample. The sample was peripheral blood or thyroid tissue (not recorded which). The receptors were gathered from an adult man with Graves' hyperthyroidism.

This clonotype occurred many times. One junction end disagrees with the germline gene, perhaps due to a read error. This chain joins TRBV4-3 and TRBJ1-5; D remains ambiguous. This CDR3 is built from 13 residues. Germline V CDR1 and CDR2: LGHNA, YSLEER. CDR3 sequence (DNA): TGTGCCAGCAGCCAAGATAGCAATCAGCCCCAGCATTTT. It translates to CASSQDSNQPQHF.

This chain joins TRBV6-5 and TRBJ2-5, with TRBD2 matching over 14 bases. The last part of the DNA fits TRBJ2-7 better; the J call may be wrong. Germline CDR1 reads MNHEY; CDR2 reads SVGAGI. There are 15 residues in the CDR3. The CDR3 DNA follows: TGTGCCAGCAGTTACCATGGGACTAGCGGGAGCGAGCAGTACTTC. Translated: CASSYHGTSGSEQYF.

In nucleotides, the CDR3 is TGTGCCAGCAGCCACCGGGACAGGTTTTCTGGAAACACCATATATTTT. It translates to CASSHRDRFSGNTIYF. The chain recombines TRBV7-9 with TRBJ1-3; 8 bases agree with TRBD1. The CDR3 totals 16 residues. V shed 5 bases and J 1 base; nucleotides not matched to a gene: 7. Germline CDR1 is SEHNR and CDR2 is FQNEAQ (reference sequence).

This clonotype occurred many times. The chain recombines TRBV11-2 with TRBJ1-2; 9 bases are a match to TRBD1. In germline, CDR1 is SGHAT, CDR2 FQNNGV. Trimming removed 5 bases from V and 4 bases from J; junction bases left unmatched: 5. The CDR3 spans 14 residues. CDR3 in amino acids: CASSPNRGPYGYTF. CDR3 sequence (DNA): TGTGCCAGCAGCCCAAACAGGGGGCCCTATGGCTACACCTTC.

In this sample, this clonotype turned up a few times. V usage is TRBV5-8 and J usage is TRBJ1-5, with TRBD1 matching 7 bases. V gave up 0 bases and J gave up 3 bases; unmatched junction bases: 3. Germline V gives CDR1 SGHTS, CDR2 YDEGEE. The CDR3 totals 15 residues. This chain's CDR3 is CASSLGDSLNQPQHF. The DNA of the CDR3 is TGTGCCAGCAGCTTGGGGGACAGCCTCAATCAGCCCCAGCATTTT.

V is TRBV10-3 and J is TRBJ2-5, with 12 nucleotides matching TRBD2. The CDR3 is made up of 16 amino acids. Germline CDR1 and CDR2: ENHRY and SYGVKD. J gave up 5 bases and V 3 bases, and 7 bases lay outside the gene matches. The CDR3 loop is CAISDRTSGKAETQYF. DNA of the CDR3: TGTGCCATCAGTGATCGGACTAGCGGGAAGGCGGAGACCCAGTACTTC.